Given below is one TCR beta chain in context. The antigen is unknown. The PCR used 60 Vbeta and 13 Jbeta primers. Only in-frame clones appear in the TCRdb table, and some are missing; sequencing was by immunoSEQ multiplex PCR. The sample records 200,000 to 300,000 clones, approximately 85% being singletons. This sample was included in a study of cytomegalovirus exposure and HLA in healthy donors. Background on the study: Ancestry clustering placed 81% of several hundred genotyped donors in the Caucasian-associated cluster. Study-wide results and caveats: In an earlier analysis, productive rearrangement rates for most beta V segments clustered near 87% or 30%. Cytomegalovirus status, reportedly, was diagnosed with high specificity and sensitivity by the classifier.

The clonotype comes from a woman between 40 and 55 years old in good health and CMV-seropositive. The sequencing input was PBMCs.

DNA for the CDR3: TGTGCCAGCAGCGTAACGACAGGGACCTACTCTGGGGCCAACGTCCTGACTTTC. This encodes CASSVTTGTYSGANVLTF. The chain recombines TRBV9 with TRBJ2-6, with 7 nucleotides matching TRBD1. Losses at the gene ends were 1 base for V and 0 bases for J; bases not matched to a gene: 7. CDR1 is SGDLS and CDR2 is YYNGEE in the germline V gene. The CDR3 runs 18 residues.